Listed here are 23 T cell receptor beta chains from one sample, sequenced in a study of OX40 agonist ivuxolimab in advanced cancers. Sequencing was performed with immunoSEQ multiplex PCR; in TCRdb, only in-frame clones are kept and a portion is missing. The sample yields approximately 15,000 clones, approximately 72% seen once. The sample here was CD4+ or CD8+ T cells sorted from blood, taken in a trial of the OX40 agonist ivuxolimab. The receptors were sampled from an adult with an advanced solid tumor such as melanoma, head and neck, liver or kidney cancer.

V is TRBV7-9 and J is TRBJ2-7; the D gene could be TRBD1 or TRBD2 (6 bases each). CDR1 and CDR2 from the germline V gene are SEHNR and FQNEAQ (reference sequence). The CDR3 spans 14 residues. Trimming cost V 7 bases and J 0 bases, with 13 bases left between them. The CDR3 DNA is TGTGCCAGCAACGGAGGAGGGGGCTCCTACGAGCAGTACTTC. Residues: CASNGGGGSYEQYF.

This clone was detected only a few times. This chain links TRBV28 with TRBJ2-1; TRBD2 aligns across 8 bases. CDR1 MDHEN and CDR2 SYDVKM come from the germline V gene. The junction had 5 bases not matched to a gene; V was cut back by 2 bases and J by 8 bases. CDR3 size: 14 residues. The CDR3 region is CASSLGREDDEQFF. The CDR3 region has the DNA TGTGCCAGCAGTTTAGGGCGGGAGGATGATGAGCAGTTCTTC.

The V call is TRBV5-1, the J call TRBJ2-1; D may be TRBD1 or TRBD2 (5 bases each). Germline V gene data show CDR1 as SGHRS and CDR2 as YFSETQ. The CDR3 consists of 15 residues. Trimming removed 4 bases from V and 6 bases from J, with 17 bases in between. This CDR3 is CASSHGTSGVNEQFF. CDR3 nucleotide sequence: TGCGCCAGCAGCCATGGGACCTCCGGGGTCAATGAGCAGTTCTTC.

This clone appeared a single time. DNA for the CDR3: TGTGCCAGCAGCCCCGGGACTAGCAGCTACGAGCAGTACTTC. Amino acid sequence: CASSPGTSSYEQYF. The rearrangement links TRBV9 to TRBJ2-7; the match to TRBD2 covers 9 bases. Germline V gene lookup returns CDR1 SGDLS and CDR2 YYNGEE. The CDR3 is 14 amino acids. V shed 4 bases, J shed 3 bases, and the junction held 5 bases outside the gene matches.

The chain combines TRBV15 with TRBJ2-7; a weak D match, TRBD2 (5 bases). This CDR3 spans 15 amino acids. Germline CDR1 is LNHNV and CDR2 is YYDKDF (reference sequence). With 1 base removed from V and 8 bases from J, the gap between germline ends came to 18 bases. CDR3 coding DNA: TGTGCCACCAGCAGAGGTGGAGGACGGGCGGGTAAGCAGTACTTC. Amino acids: CATSRGGGRAGKQYF. The whole variable domain, filled in from reference TRBV15 and TRBJ2-7, reads DAMVIQNPRYQVTQFGKPVTLSCSQTLNHNVMYWYQQKSSQAPKLLFHYYDKDFNNEADTPDNFQSRRPNTSFCFLDIRSPGLGDTAMYLCATSRGGGRAGKQYFGPGTRLTVT.

This rearrangement joins TRBV13 to TRBJ2-3, with 8 bases matching TRBD2. This CDR3 region has 16 residues. In germline, CDR1 is PRHDT, CDR2 FYEKMQ (reference sequence). V gave up 1 base and J gave up 6 bases; unmatched junction bases: 9. The CDR3 DNA follows: TGTGCCAGCAGCTTAGACCTACGGGAGGGCGGGGATACGCAGTATTTT. Its translation: CASSLDLREGGDTQYF.

The chain has TRBV30 and TRBJ2-7; D gene uncertain. Looked up from germline, CDR1 is GTSNPN and CDR2 is SVGIG (reference sequence). V lost 0 bases and J lost 4, with 7 bases in between. This CDR3 is built from 12 residues. CDR3 bases: TGTGCCTGGAGTGTAGTAGGGTACGAGCAGTACTTC. This encodes CAWSVVGYEQYF.

The gene calls are TRBV9 and TRBJ2-2, with D possibly TRBD2 on 5 matching bases. The V end lost 4 bases, the J end lost 4 bases, and 17 bases lay between the germline ends. The germline gives CDR1 SGDLS, CDR2 YYNGEE. The CDR3 length is 16 residues. The chain's CDR3 is CASSPEGFLGTGELFF. CDR3 sequence (DNA): TGTGCCAGCAGCCCCGAGGGATTTTTAGGCACCGGGGAGCTGTTTTTT.

The gene calls are TRBV4-1 and TRBJ2-7; D ambiguous. This CDR3 is built from 14 residues. CDR1 and CDR2 from the germline V gene are MGHRA and YSYEKL. The V and J ends lost 1 base and 0 bases respectively, with 7 bases between them. CDR3 DNA: TGCGCCAGCAGCCAAGGCGGCAGCTCCTACGAGCAGTACTTC. It specifies CASSQGGSSYEQYF.

The rearrangement uses TRBV4-3 and TRBJ1-4; the match to TRBD1 covers 9 bases. Germline V gives CDR1 LGHNA, CDR2 YSLEER. The CDR3 length is 16 residues. Trimming removed 0 bases from V and 8 bases from J; junction bases left unmatched: 7. The CDR3: CASSQEIGTGSEKLFF. CDR3 bases: TGCGCCAGCAGCCAAGAAATTGGGACAGGGAGCGAAAAACTGTTTTTT.

The chain uses TRBV5-1 and TRBJ1-2; no definite D call. Germline loops: CDR1 SGHRS, CDR2 YFSETQ. There are 16 residues in the CDR3. The germline V and J ends were trimmed by 0 bases and 1 base, with 13 bases remaining between them. This CDR3 reads CASSLGRNTGNYGYTF. CDR3 bases: TGCGCCAGCAGCTTGGGTCGTAACACCGGTAACTATGGCTACACCTTC.

The rearrangement links TRBV11-2 to TRBJ2-7; D gene ambiguous. This CDR3 region has 15 residues. Per germline, CDR1 SGHAT and CDR2 FQNNGV. V lost 5 bases, J lost 0 bases, and 14 bases lay in between. DNA for the CDR3: TGTGCCAGCAGCCCCTGGTCGGGCAACTCCTACGAGCAGTACTTC. It is translated as CASSPWSGNSYEQYF.

The chain joins TRBV7-3 to TRBJ2-7; 12 bases line up with TRBD2. The ends lost 4 bases at V and 7 bases at J; junction bases unmatched: 8. Germline V CDR1 and CDR2: SGHTA, FQGTGA. The CDR3 has 15 amino acids. The chain's CDR3 is CASSSRLAGVNEQYF. The CDR3 nucleotides read TGTGCCAGCAGCTCCCGACTAGCGGGAGTGAATGAGCAGTACTTC.

On this clone: Other DNA sequences in the same sample also yield this CDR3. The genes are TRBV29-1 and TRBJ2-1; 7 bases are a match to TRBD2. This CDR3 is 11 amino acids long. Trimming at V came to 2 bases and at J to 14 bases, leaving 6 bases not matched to a gene. CDR1 is SQVTM, CDR2 ANQGSEA, per germline. CDR3: CSVESLAGEFF. The CDR3 coding sequence is TGCAGCGTTGAATCCCTCGCGGGGGAGTTCTTC.

The CDR3, as DNA: TGCGCCAGCAGCCAAGAGGCGGGGAATACTGAAGCTTTCTTT. As protein: CASSQEAGNTEAFF. The chain joins TRBV4-3 to TRBJ1-1; D not certain. Between the trimmed V and J ends, which lost 0 bases and 5 bases, there was a span of 10 bases. Germline assignment: CDR1 LGHNA and CDR2 YSLEER. This CDR3 is 14 amino acids long.

This clone rates as medium-sized. The chain uses TRBV18 and TRBJ2-5; D not certain. Germline lookup yields CDR1 KGHSH and CDR2 LQKENI. This CDR3 is 13 amino acids long. V lost 3 bases, J lost 4 bases, and 9 bases lay in between. The CDR3 DNA sequence: TGTGCCAGCTCACCGATAGTTGCAGAGACCCAGTACTTC. Translated, it gives CASSPIVAETQYF.

This clone has just a few counts. This chain links TRBV28 with TRBJ2-3, with TRBD1 identical over 7 bases. The length of the CDR3 is 15 residues. Germline V lookup: CDR1 MDHEN, CDR2 SYDVKM. The V and J ends lost 2 bases and 0 bases, in that order; junction bases with no gene match: 2. The CDR3 protein is CASSLDRDSTDTQYF. The CDR3 bases are TGTGCCAGCAGTTTAGACAGGGATAGCACAGATACGCAGTATTTT.

For the CDR3, the DNA is TGTGCCAGCAGTGACAGGGCAGCGACAGATACGCAGTATTTT. Translating it yields CASSDRAATDTQYF. The rearrangement joins TRBV6-4 to TRBJ2-3; unclear D gene. There are 14 residues in the CDR3. Trimming pared 2 bases from V and 3 bases from J, leaving 9 bases between. Germline-derived CDR1 and CDR2 are MRHNA and SNTAGT.

The J gene is TRBJ2-7, the V gene TRBV4-3; D possibly corresponds to TRBD1 (6 bases). The CDR3 contains 14 residues. V was cut by 1 base and J by 4 bases, with 11 bases left in between. Germline assignment: CDR1 LGHNA and CDR2 YSLEER. CDR3 residues: CASSQGTGRYEQYF. The CDR3 region has the DNA TGCGCCAGCAGCCAAGGAACAGGGCGGTACGAGCAGTACTTC.

This chain uses TRBV9 with TRBJ2-7; tentative D call: TRBD2 (6 bases). V dropped 4 bases and J dropped 4 bases, with 12 bases sitting between them. CDR3 size: 13 residues. CDR1 and CDR2 from the germline V gene are SGDLS and YYNGEE. The CDR3 nucleotides are TGTGCCAGCAGCAACGGGACTTTTTACGAGCAGTACTTC. It encodes CASSNGTFYEQYF.

This clone was seen a handful of times. This chain uses TRBV19 with TRBJ1-1; weak D call: TRBD1 (5 bases). From germline, CDR1 is LNHDA and CDR2 SQIVND (reference sequence). The CDR3 runs 13 residues. The V end was cut by 7 bases, the J end by 2 bases, with 11 bases between. For the CDR3, the DNA is TGTGCCAGTATGTGGGGGACCAACACTGAAGCTTTCTTT. This encodes CASMWGTNTEAFF.

This clone appeared once. This chain uses TRBV7-9 with TRBJ1-5, with a tentative D call TRBD1 (6 bases). The length of the CDR3 is 15 residues. Deletions cut 0 bases from V and 4 bases from J, with 10 bases between. CDR1 and CDR2 (germline): SEHNR, FQNEAQ (reference sequence). CDR3 nucleotide sequence: TGTGCCAGCAGCTTAGCCTTACAGGGAAATCAGCCCCAGCATTTT. As protein: CASSLALQGNQPQHF.

The chain joins TRBV6-5 to TRBJ1-4, with a tentative D call TRBD1 (5 bases). V lost 6 bases to trimming and J lost 4 bases, with 15 bases between them. CDR1 and CDR2 from the germline V gene are MNHEY and SVGAGI. CDR3 size: 15 residues. CDR3 sequence: CASSPFPRDNEKLFF. The CDR3 DNA is TGTGCCAGCAGCCCCTTTCCCAGGGATAATGAAAAACTGTTTTTT.